These T cell receptor beta chains were read from a single sample in a study of blood T cell repertoires in COVID-19. The protocol was immunoSEQ multiplex PCR, while the TCRdb copy is restricted to in-frame clones and leaves out a portion. There are over 100,000 clones in the sample; about 89% occur only once, and about 4.5% lies in the top ten. What was sequenced was peripheral blood. Every receptor here comes from a man aged 35 to 55 with acute or convalescent COVID-19. The CDR3 runs from the conserved cysteine through the conserved F or W.

j_call: TRBJ2-3
v_call: TRBV6-1
cdr3_aa: CASSDWGQGATDTQYF

j_call: TRBJ1-4
v_call: TRBV5-1
cdr3_aa: CASSLAGITGEKLFF

j_call: TRBJ2-1
v_call: TRBV3-1/TRBV3-2
cdr3_aa: CASSQDGGEQFF

j_call: TRBJ1-1
v_call: TRBV6-6
cdr3_aa: CASSYPEVNTEAFF

j_call: TRBJ2-5
v_call: TRBV6-6
cdr3_aa: CASSQLAGETQYF

j_call: TRBJ2-3
v_call: TRBV9
cdr3_aa: CASSGATDTQYF

j_call: TRBJ2-1
v_call: TRBV7-2
cdr3_aa: CASSTSAGYNEQFF

j_call: TRBJ1-6
v_call: TRBV2
cdr3_aa: CASAHGGYNSPLHF

j_call: TRBJ2-5
v_call: TRBV7-9
cdr3_aa: CASSSRLAGGETQYF

j_call: TRBJ1-1
v_call: TRBV7-3
cdr3_aa: CASSWGENTEAFF

j_call: TRBJ1-2
v_call: TRBV6-1
cdr3_aa: CASSERGGLYGYTF

j_call: TRBJ1-5
v_call: TRBV15
cdr3_aa: CATSRDSPASGNQPQHF

j_call: TRBJ2-3
v_call: TRBV9
cdr3_aa: CASSVRQSTDTQYF

j_call: TRBJ2-3
v_call: TRBV2
cdr3_aa: CASSEPQGTDTQYF

j_call: TRBJ1-5
v_call: TRBV5-5
cdr3_aa: CASSSTEFQPQHF

j_call: TRBJ1-1
v_call: TRBV5-1
cdr3_aa: CASRPQGRDTEAFF